This TCR beta chain was recovered during a study of human T cells and chemical hapten exposure. Total RNA was extracted from unfractionated whole blood. Within the library, unique molecular identifiers were attached to each individual cDNA molecule. As originally analysed: Across samples, TCR counts had a median of roughly 98,000 and ranged from roughly 20,000 to 690,600. TCRdb re-analysed the 5' RACE reads in MiXCR, keeping a single row per CDR3 protein. Clone size and V and J calls follow TCRdb, not the original study. The repertoire has approximately 110,000 distinct CDR3 sequences, 15% to 20% of them found once; the top ten carry approximately 2.8%. V lost 4 bases and J lost 0; bases outside the gene matches: 8. This CDR3 is built from 16 residues. Germline loops: CDR1 MNHNY, CDR2 SVGAGI (reference sequence).

The V and J genes are TRBV6-6 and TRBJ2-7, with 8 bases matching TRBD1. This clonotype was obtained from a human donor in good health. The CDR3 DNA sequence: TGTGCCAGCAGTTCCCTAGGGACAGGAGTCTCCTACGAGCAGTACTTC. Its translation: CASSSLGTGVSYEQYF.